Below are 19 T cell receptor beta chains sequenced from a single sample in a study of blood T cell repertoires in COVID-19. Generated by immunoSEQ multiplex PCR, the TCRdb table keeps only in-frame clones and is missing some. The sample consists of roughly 190,000 clones, approximately 80% of them appearing once. The specimen was peripheral blood. These receptors were collected from a human donor in a cohort sampled during active COVID-19.

The chain employs TRBV19 and TRBJ2-3; 7 nucleotides agree with TRBD2. V was pared by 5 bases and J by 3 bases, with 11 bases of the junction left unmatched. CDR1 LNHDA and CDR2 SQIVND come from the germline V gene (reference sequence). This CDR3 region has 16 residues. The CDR3 is CASSARLAGDTDTQYF. The CDR3 bases are TGTGCCAGTAGTGCCCGACTAGCAGGAGATACAGATACGCAGTATTTT. Full variable domain (outside the CDR3, taken from reference TRBV19 and TRBJ2-3): DGGITQSPKYLFRKEGQNVTLSCEQNLNHDAMYWYRQDPGQGLRLIYYSQIVNDFQKGDIAEGYSVSREKKESFPLTVTSAQKNPTAFYLCASSARLAGDTDTQYFGPGTRLTVL.

The gene calls are TRBV14 and TRBJ2-2; unclear D gene. V was shortened by 0 bases and J by 6 bases, with 8 bases between the two germline ends. Germline CDR1 is SGHDN and CDR2 is FVKESK. The CDR3 has 14 residues. In DNA, the CDR3 is TGTGCCAGCAGCCAAGATCGGGTCGCCGGGGAGCTGTTTTTT. Translating it yields CASSQDRVAGELFF.

The gene calls are TRBV15 and TRBJ2-7; the match to TRBD2 covers 12 bases. Germline CDR1 and CDR2: LNHNV and YYDKDF (reference sequence). J was trimmed by 4 bases and V by 3 bases; bases with no gene match: 4. CDR3 length: 15 amino acids. Here the CDR3 reads CATSSRLAGVYEQYF. CDR3 bases: TGTGCCACCAGCAGTAGACTAGCGGGAGTGTACGAGCAGTACTTC.

This chain joins TRBV5-1 and TRBJ1-2; 8 bases line up with TRBD1. J lost 4 bases, V lost 4 bases, and 6 bases had no gene match. The CDR3 covers 14 residues. Germline CDR1 and CDR2: SGHRS and YFSETQ. CDR3: CASSGGQGFYGYTF. The CDR3 bases are TGCGCCAGCAGCGGAGGACAGGGTTTCTATGGCTACACCTTC.

This clone turned up a few times. V usage is TRBV7-9 and J usage is TRBJ2-6; 7 bases agree with TRBD1. V lost 5 bases, J lost 4 bases, and 8 bases stayed unmatched. Germline CDR1 SEHNR, CDR2 FQNEAQ (reference sequence). This CDR3 spans 16 amino acids. CDR3 in amino acids: CASSRAGGLGANVLTF. CDR3 DNA sequence: TGTGCCAGCAGCCGTGCAGGGGGATTAGGGGCCAACGTCCTGACTTTC.

The CDR3 is CASSPYPGGGRNTEAFF. CDR3 nucleotide sequence: TGTGCCAGCAGCCCCTACCCTGGCGGGGGTAGGAACACTGAAGCTTTCTTT. The chain couples TRBV11-2 to TRBJ1-1; possible D gene TRBD1, 5 bases. The CDR3 consists of 17 residues. The germline V gene has CDR1 SGHAT and CDR2 FQNNGV. V lost 5 bases and J 1 base, leaving 20 bases between the germline ends.

CDR3 coding DNA: TGTGCCAGCAGTCGTGGACAGTTGAACACTGAAGCTTTCTTT. Amino acid sequence: CASSRGQLNTEAFF. The chain joins TRBV6-6 to TRBJ1-1; D is possibly TRBD1 (6 bases). The CDR3 contains 14 residues. Germline V CDR1 and CDR2: MNHNY, SVGAGI (reference sequence). V lost 5 bases and J lost 0, with 10 bases in between.

V usage is TRBV2 and J usage is TRBJ1-6; D gene uncertain. From germline, CDR1 is SNHLY and CDR2 FYNNEI. Trimming shortened V by 8 bases and J by 8 bases, and 13 bases separated the two germline ends. The CDR3 is made up of 13 amino acids. In DNA, the CDR3 is TGTGCCAGCTCTTCCGACGGGTATTCACCCCTCCACTTT. This gives the protein CASSSDGYSPLHF. Full variable domain (missing parts from reference TRBV2 and TRBJ1-6): EPEVTQTPSHQVTQMGQEVILRCVPISNHLYFYWYRQILGQKVEFLVSFYNNEISEKSEIFDDQFSVERPDGSNFTLKIRSTKLEDSAMYFCASSSDGYSPLHFGNGTRLTVT.

The chain is built from TRBV7-9 and TRBJ2-7; D remains unclear. The germline CDR1 and CDR2 sequences are SEHNR and FQNEAQ (reference sequence). The CDR3 is 15 residues long. The germline V and J ends were trimmed by 5 bases and 0 bases, with 14 bases remaining between them. DNA of the CDR3: TGTGCCAGCAGCCCAATACCCCCCGGCTCCTACGAGCAGTACTTC. Encoded protein: CASSPIPPGSYEQYF.

As concerns this clone: Other nucleotide sequences in the sample specify the same CDR3. The genes are TRBV5-4 and TRBJ2-2; D is unresolved. The germline V gene has CDR1 SGHNT and CDR2 YYREEE (reference sequence). V was clipped by 0 bases and J by 2 bases, with 5 bases between them. The CDR3 loop spans 14 amino acids. CDR3 nucleotides: TGTGCCAGCAGCTTGGAAGCTAACACCGGGGAGCTGTTTTTT. It specifies CASSLEANTGELFF.

The J gene is TRBJ2-3, the V gene TRBV6-5; TRBD2 matches at 8 bases. The germline CDR1 and CDR2 sequences are MNHEY and SVGAGI. Trimming cost V 8 bases and J 1 base; bases outside gene matches: 8. The length of the CDR3 is 15 residues. The CDR3: CASCSGGAGTDTQYF. The CDR3 DNA reads TGTGCCAGCTGCTCCGGGGGGGCCGGCACAGATACGCAGTATTTT.

The chain combines TRBV6-5 with TRBJ1-6; D uncertain. V lost 11 bases and J lost 7, with 15 bases in between. Germline CDR1 is MNHEY and CDR2 is SVGAGI. This CDR3 is 13 amino acids long. CDR3 bases: TGTGCCGAGCGGTCGGAGGTCAATTCACCCCTCCACTTT. Translation: CAERSEVNSPLHF.

The chain is built from TRBV7-9 and TRBJ2-1; D perhaps matches TRBD1 (6 bases). The CDR3 spans 16 residues. The germline gives CDR1 SEHNR, CDR2 FQNEAQ (reference sequence). The V and J ends lost 5 bases and 11 bases respectively, with 25 bases between them. The CDR3 coding sequence is TGTGCCAGCAGCGACCTGAGGGCAGGGGCTCCACTTAAGCAGTTCTTC. This sequence encodes CASSDLRAGAPLKQFF.

V and J are TRBV19 and TRBJ2-1; 9 bases map to TRBD2. There are 17 residues in the CDR3. Germline CDR1 and CDR2: LNHDA and SQIVND (reference sequence). V lost 9 bases, J lost 4 bases, and 16 bases stayed unmatched. The CDR3 loop reads CASQFRASGIGYNEQFF. The CDR3 DNA is TGTGCCAGCCAATTTAGGGCTAGCGGGATTGGATACAATGAGCAGTTCTTC.

This clone was counted between two and nine times. The V call is TRBV27, the J call TRBJ2-3; D may be TRBD1 (6 bases). Germline V gene lookup returns CDR1 MNHEY and CDR2 SMNVEV (reference sequence). The CDR3 length is 12 residues. Trimming left V 6 bases short and J 3 bases short, with 7 bases between. The CDR3 coding sequence is TGTGCCAGCAGAGACAGGACAGATACGCAGTATTTT. This codes for CASRDRTDTQYF.

The CDR3 coding sequence is TGCGCCAGCAGCCAACTTGGGGGGAGACAAGAGACCCAGTACTTC. It codes for CASSQLGGRQETQYF. V usage is TRBV4-1 and J usage is TRBJ2-5; D is perhaps TRBD2 (6 bases). The germline gives CDR1 MGHRA, CDR2 YSYEKL. The CDR3 consists of 15 residues. Trimming left V 2 bases short and J 2 bases short, with 12 bases between.

The genes are TRBV5-8 and TRBJ1-1; 9 bases line up with TRBD1. With V trimmed by 4 bases and J by 10 bases, 14 bases remained unmatched. Germline V gives CDR1 SGHTS, CDR2 YDEGEE. The CDR3 runs 15 residues. CDR3 sequence: CASSLDGGQGLLAFF. CDR3 sequence (DNA): TGTGCCAGCAGCCTTGACGGCGGACAGGGGCTCTTAGCTTTCTTT.

The chain uses TRBV6-5 and TRBJ2-6, with unresolved D. The CDR3 sequence is 15 residues long. The germline CDR1 and CDR2 sequences are MNHEY and SVGAGI. Trimming took 6 bases from V and 2 from J, leaving 11 bases between them. CDR3 bases: TGTGCCAGCAGCGGAACCCGGGCTGGGGCCAACGTCCTGACTTTC. This sequence encodes CASSGTRAGANVLTF.

CDR3: CASTPGQGSLSAFF. For the CDR3, the DNA is TGTGCCAGCACCCCGGGACAGGGAAGCCTGTCGGCTTTCTTT. The chain combines TRBV28 with TRBJ1-1; 9 bases match TRBD1. The germline gives CDR1 MDHEN, CDR2 SYDVKM. Losses at the gene ends were 7 bases for V and 11 bases for J; bases not matched to a gene: 14. The CDR3 length is 14 residues.